This T cell receptor (beta chain) derives from a study of blood T cell repertoires in COVID-19 (dated by TCRdb to 2020 to 2021). Context from the whole study: The collaborator samples originated in the United States, Italy and Spain and spanned the acute and convalescent phases of COVID-19. The material from the prospective study consisted of cDNA or gDNA derived from T cells, B-cell-depleted T cells, or PBMCs. The dataset comprised deeply sampled blood TCRbeta repertoires from subjects exposed to, actively infected with, or recovered from COVID-19. The repertoires were released in a freely available public database intended as a resource for research on the immune response to SARS-CoV-2. The samples were drawn from the first 160 participants of the ongoing ImmuneRACE study and from 1,254 subjects provided by 6 global collaborators. The sample metadata nearly always contained a de-identified subject ID, COVID-19 status, age in years and sex. Where available, HLA class I and class II types were obtained from metadata supplied by the sample provider rather than from assay-based typing. Beyond this particular receptor, the publication reports: Clinical and demographic metadata were provided uncurated, with the amount varying by source and participant.

V and J are trimmed by 4 bases and 0 bases, and the gene matches miss 3 bases of the junction. Taken from the germline V gene, the CDR1 and CDR2 loops are SGHDT and YYEEEE. The CDR3 has 15 amino acids, counting the end cysteine and phenylalanine. Just the 45-base CDR3 DNA is kept, in frame starting at base 1. One collaborating source in Seattle enrolled patients during active infection and followed them longitudinally through the course of disease. Collaborating institutions collected whole blood in K2EDTA tubes following their own protocols. For TCRbeta analysis, collaborators shipped samples as frozen whole blood, isolated PBMCs, or DNA extracted from either of those sample types. TCRbeta CDR3 regions were amplified from genomic DNA using the immunoSEQ Assay, a bias-controlled multiplex PCR. Regarding the original processing steps: Within the assay, amplification of reference gene primers was used to estimate how many nucleated cells each sample contained. To quantify the absolute abundance of each unique TCRbeta CDR3 rearrangement, sequence reads were collapsed and filtered. For each sample, productive Simpson clonality was calculated as the square root of Simpson's diversity index across productive rearrangements. TCRdb mirrors the immuneACCESS table, restricted to in-frame sequences. Some clones are absent from its copies; in checked studies, under half trace to an unresolved V gene, and the reason for the others is unknown. The V and J calls and the clone size are those of that table, but D and trimming were determined from the DNA. Counted in this sample were just over 300,000 clones; nearly 90% of them appeared once. The top ten clonotypes cover 1.8% of the sample.

This clone has only a few counts. Its antigen is not yet known. No base quality values were provided; no much bigger clone lies one nucleotide off. The source is a woman in her twenties or thirties with COVID-19, enrolled during active disease. The chain is assembled from TRBV5-6 and TRBJ2-2, with 7 bases aligning to TRBD1. The sample consisted of peripheral blood. The CDR3 in this case is CASSAGTANTGELFF. Here is the DNA: TGTGCCAGCAGCGCCGGGACAGCGAACACCGGGGAGCTGTTTTTT.